What follows are 7 T cell receptor beta chains derived from one specimen sequenced in a study of blood T cell repertoires in COVID-19. Produced via immunoSEQ multiplex PCR; TCRdb's table is partial and in-frame only. The table includes about 53,000 clones, 77% detected once. Sequencing was done on a sample of peripheral blood. These receptors were taken from a man aged 65 to 85 with active or convalescent COVID-19.

This clone came up a few times. This chain joins TRBV27 and TRBJ1-2; the D is unclear. This CDR3 has 13 residues. Trimming removed 5 bases from V and 7 bases from J, with 14 bases in between. CDR1 is MNHEY and CDR2 is SMNVEV in the germline V gene (reference sequence). The CDR3 DNA follows: TGTGCCAGCAGTCCCACCCTGGCGGGTGGCTACACCTTC. This encodes CASSPTLAGGYTF.

This sequence joins TRBV7-3 and TRBJ2-2; possible D gene TRBD1, 5 bases. V lost 8 bases and J 6 bases, leaving 19 bases between the germline ends. The CDR3 is 15 residues long. Germline CDR1 SGHTA, CDR2 FQGTGA. As DNA, the CDR3 is TGTGCCAGCGGAATGGGGCCCCCCGGGTCCGGGGAGCTGTTTTTT. Its protein product is CASGMGPPGSGELFF. The full variable domain, with the rest looked up from reference TRBV7-3 and TRBJ2-2, is GAGVSQTPSNKVTEKGKYVELRCDPISGHTALYWYRQSLGQGPEFLIYFQGTGAADDSGLPNDRFFAVRPEGSVSTLKIQRTERGDSAVYLCASGMGPPGSGELFFGEGSRLTVL.

The chain is built from TRBV7-7 and TRBJ2-2; 11 positions match TRBD1. The germline CDR1 and CDR2 sequences are SSHAT and FNYEAQ (reference sequence). The CDR3 is 15 residues long. J was trimmed by 5 bases and V by 5 bases; bases with no gene match: 4. The CDR3 here is CASSADRGLTGELFF. The CDR3 DNA sequence: TGTGCCAGCAGCGCGGACAGGGGGCTAACCGGGGAGCTGTTTTTT.

J is TRBJ2-3 and V is TRBV7-2; D is ambiguous. CDR1 is SGHTA and CDR2 is FQGNSA in the germline V gene. The CDR3 spans 14 residues. Trimming removed 2 bases at V and 2 bases at J, with 8 bases between. CDR3 nucleotides: TGTGCCAGCAGCTTATACGACTCCACAGATACGCAGTATTTT. This sequence encodes CASSLYDSTDTQYF.

The V gene is TRBV6-2 or TRBV6-3, the J gene TRBJ1-1, with 8 positions matching TRBD1. V shed 4 bases, J shed 1 base, and the junction held 11 bases outside the gene matches. Per germline, CDR1 MNHEY and CDR2 SVGEGT. The CDR3 extends over 17 amino acids. DNA of the CDR3: TGTGCCAGCAGTTCCCCCTCGTACGGGACAGGGAACACTGAAGCTTTCTTT. Protein product: CASSSPSYGTGNTEAFF.

The gene calls are TRBV6-2 or TRBV6-3 and TRBJ2-3; D call uncertain. The CDR3 is 13 residues long. Germline CDR1 MNHEY, CDR2 SVGEGT. V gave up 5 bases and J gave up 5 bases, with 11 bases separating them. CDR3 amino acids: CASSGARVDTQYF. The CDR3 DNA sequence: TGTGCCAGCAGTGGAGCCAGAGTAGATACGCAGTATTTT.

The chain carries TRBV25-1 and TRBJ2-1; possibly TRBD2 for D (5 bases). From germline, CDR1 is MGHDK and CDR2 SYGVNS. V lost 1 base and J 8 bases, leaving 9 bases between the germline ends. The CDR3 runs 13 residues. The CDR3, as DNA: TGTGCCAGCAGTGAATCGGGGATCTATGAGCAGTTCTTC. It codes for CASSESGIYEQFF.